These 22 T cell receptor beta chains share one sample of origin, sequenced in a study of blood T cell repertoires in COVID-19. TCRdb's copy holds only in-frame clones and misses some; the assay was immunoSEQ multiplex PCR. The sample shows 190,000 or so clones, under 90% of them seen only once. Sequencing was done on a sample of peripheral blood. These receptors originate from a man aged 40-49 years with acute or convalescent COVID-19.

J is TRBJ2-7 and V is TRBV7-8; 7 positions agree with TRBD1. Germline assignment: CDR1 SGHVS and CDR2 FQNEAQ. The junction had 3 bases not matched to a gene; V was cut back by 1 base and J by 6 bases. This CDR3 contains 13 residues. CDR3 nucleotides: TGTGCCAGCAGCTTAGGACAGGGCTTCGAGCAGTACTTC. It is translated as CASSLGQGFEQYF.

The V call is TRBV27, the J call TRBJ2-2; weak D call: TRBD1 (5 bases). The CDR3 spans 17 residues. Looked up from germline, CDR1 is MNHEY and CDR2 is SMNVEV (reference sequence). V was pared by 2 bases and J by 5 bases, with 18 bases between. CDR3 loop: CASSLGVWQGRTGELFF. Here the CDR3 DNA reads TGTGCCAGCAGTTTAGGGGTTTGGCAGGGCAGGACCGGGGAGCTGTTTTTT.

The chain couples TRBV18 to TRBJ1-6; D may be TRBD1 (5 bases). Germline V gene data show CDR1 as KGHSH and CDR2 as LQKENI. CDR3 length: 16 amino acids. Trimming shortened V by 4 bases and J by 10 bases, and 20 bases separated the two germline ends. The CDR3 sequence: CASSLLDGATRSPLHF. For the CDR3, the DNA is TGTGCCAGCTCACTTCTAGATGGGGCCACGAGGTCACCCCTCCACTTT.

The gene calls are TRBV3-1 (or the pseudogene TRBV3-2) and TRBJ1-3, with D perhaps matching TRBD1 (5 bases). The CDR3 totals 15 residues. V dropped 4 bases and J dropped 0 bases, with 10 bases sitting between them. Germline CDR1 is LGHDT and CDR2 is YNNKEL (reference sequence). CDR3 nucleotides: TGTGCCAGCAGCCCAGCGGGGGACTCTGGAAACACCATATATTTT. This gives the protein CASSPAGDSGNTIYF.

CDR3 sequence reads: CASSSAREGNTEAFF. CDR3 DNA sequence: TGTGCCAGCAGCTCAGCCCGGGAGGGGAACACTGAAGCTTTCTTT. The V gene is TRBV7-8, the J gene TRBJ1-1; D is ambiguous. Germline-derived CDR1 and CDR2 are SGHVS and FQNEAQ. V lost 4 bases and J lost 1, with 13 bases in between. The CDR3 contains 15 residues.

The CDR3 protein is CASSFGRANTEAFF. CDR3 bases: TGTGCCAGCAGTTTTGGCAGGGCGAACACTGAAGCTTTCTTT. The V gene is TRBV27, the J gene TRBJ1-1; D is perhaps TRBD1 (5 bases). Looked up from germline, CDR1 is MNHEY and CDR2 is SMNVEV (reference sequence). V shed 3 bases and J shed 1 base, with 9 bases lying between them. The CDR3 has 14 amino acids.

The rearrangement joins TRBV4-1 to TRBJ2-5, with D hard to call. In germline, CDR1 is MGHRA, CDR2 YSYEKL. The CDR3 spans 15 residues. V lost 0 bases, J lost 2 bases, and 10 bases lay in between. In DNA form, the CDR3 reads TGCGCCAGCAGCCAAGAGTTCCCCTTACAAGAGACCCAGTACTTC. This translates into CASSQEFPLQETQYF.

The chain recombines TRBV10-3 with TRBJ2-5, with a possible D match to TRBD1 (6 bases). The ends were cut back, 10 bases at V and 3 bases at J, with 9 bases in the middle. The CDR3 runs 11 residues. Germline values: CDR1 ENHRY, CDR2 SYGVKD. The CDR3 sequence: CATRTEETQYF. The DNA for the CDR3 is TGTGCCACCAGGACAGAAGAGACCCAGTACTTC.

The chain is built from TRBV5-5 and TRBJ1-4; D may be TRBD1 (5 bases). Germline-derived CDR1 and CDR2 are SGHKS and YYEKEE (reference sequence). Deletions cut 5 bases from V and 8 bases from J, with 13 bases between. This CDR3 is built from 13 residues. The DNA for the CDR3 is TGTGCCAGCAGTTCGGGACTTCGAGAAAAACTGTTTTTT. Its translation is CASSSGLREKLFF. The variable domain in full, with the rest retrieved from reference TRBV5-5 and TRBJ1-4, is DAGVTQSPTHLIKTRGQQVTLRCSPISGHKSVSWYQQVLGQGPQFIFQYYEKEERGRGNFPDRFSARQFPNYSSELNVNALLLGDSALYLCASSSGLREKLFFGSGTQLSVL.

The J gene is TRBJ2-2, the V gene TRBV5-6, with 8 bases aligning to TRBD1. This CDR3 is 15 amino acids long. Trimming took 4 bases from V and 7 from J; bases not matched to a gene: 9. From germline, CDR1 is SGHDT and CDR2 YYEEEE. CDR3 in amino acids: CASSLRDRPHGELFF. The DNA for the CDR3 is TGTGCCAGCAGCCTCCGGGACAGGCCCCACGGGGAGCTGTTTTTT.

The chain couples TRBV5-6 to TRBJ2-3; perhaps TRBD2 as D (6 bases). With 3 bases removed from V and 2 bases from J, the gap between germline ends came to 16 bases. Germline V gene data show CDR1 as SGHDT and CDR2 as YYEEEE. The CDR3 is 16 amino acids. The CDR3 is CASSSVAGIFTDTQYF. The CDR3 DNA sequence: TGTGCCAGCAGCTCCGTGGCGGGGATTTTCACAGATACGCAGTATTTT.

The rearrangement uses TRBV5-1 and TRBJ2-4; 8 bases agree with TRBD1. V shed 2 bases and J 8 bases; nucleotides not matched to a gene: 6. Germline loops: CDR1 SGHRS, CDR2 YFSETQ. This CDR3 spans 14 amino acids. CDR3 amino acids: CASSFGTGEDIQYF. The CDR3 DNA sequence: TGCGCCAGCAGCTTCGGGACAGGAGAGGACATTCAGTACTTC.

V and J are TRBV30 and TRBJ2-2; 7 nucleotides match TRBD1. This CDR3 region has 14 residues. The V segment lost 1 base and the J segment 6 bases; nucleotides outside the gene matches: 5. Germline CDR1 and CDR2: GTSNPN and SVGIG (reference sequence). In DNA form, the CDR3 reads TGTGCCTGGAGTGGTACAGGGGAAGCCGGGGAGCTGTTTTTT. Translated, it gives CAWSGTGEAGELFF.

Written as DNA, the CDR3 is TGTGCTAATCCGGGACAGAGAAACTATGGCTACACCTTC. Translating gives CANPGQRNYGYTF. The rearrangement joins TRBV19 to TRBJ1-2, with TRBD1 matching over 7 bases. The germline gives CDR1 LNHDA, CDR2 SQIVND (reference sequence). The length of the CDR3 is 13 residues.

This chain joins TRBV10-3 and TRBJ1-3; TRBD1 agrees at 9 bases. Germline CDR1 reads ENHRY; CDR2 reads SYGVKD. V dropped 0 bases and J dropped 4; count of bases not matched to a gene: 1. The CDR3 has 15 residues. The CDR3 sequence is CAISESDRGGNTIYF. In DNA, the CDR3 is TGTGCCATCAGTGAGTCGGACAGGGGCGGAAACACCATATATTTT.

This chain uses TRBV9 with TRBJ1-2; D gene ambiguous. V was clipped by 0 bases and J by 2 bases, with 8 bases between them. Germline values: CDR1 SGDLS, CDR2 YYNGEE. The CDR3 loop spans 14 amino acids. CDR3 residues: CASSVEEGNYGYTF. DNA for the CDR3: TGTGCCAGCAGCGTAGAGGAGGGAAACTATGGCTACACCTTC.

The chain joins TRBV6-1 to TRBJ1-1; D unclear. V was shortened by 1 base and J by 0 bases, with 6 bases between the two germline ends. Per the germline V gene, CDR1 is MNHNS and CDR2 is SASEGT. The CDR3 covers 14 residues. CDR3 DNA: TGTGCCAGCAGTGAAGGACACATGAACACTGAAGCTTTCTTT. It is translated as CASSEGHMNTEAFF.

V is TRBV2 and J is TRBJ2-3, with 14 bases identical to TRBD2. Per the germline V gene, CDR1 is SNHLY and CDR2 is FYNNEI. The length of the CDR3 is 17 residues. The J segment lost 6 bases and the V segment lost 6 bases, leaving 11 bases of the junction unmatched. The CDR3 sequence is CASRWGLAGVFVDTQYF. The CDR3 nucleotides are TGTGCCAGCAGGTGGGGACTAGCGGGGGTGTTCGTTGATACGCAGTATTTT.

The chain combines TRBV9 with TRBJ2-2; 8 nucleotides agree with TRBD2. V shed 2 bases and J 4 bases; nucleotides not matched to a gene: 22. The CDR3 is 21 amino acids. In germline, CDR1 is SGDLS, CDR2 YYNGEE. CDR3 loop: CASSVPAHGGGRLESTGELFF. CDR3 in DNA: TGTGCCAGCAGCGTCCCAGCTCACGGGGGGGGCAGGTTAGAGAGCACCGGGGAGCTGTTTTTT.

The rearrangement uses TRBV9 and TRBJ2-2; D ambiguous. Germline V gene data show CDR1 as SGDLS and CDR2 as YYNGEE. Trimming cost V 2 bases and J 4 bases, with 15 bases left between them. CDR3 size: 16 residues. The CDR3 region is CASSVAALRSTGELFF. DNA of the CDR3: TGTGCCAGCAGCGTCGCAGCCCTAAGGAGCACCGGGGAGCTGTTTTTT.

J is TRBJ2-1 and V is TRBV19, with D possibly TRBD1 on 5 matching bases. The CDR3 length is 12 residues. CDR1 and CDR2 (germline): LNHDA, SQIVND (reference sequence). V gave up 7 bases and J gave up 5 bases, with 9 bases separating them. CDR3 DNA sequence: TGTGCCAGTAATCCAGGGAACAATGAGCAGTTCTTC. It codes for CASNPGNNEQFF.

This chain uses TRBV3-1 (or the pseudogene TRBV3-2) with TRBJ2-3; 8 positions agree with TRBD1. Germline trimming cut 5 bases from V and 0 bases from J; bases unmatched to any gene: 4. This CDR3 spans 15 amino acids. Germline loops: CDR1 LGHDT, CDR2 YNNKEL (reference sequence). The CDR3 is CASSERQGSTDTQYF. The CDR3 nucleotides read TGTGCCAGCAGCGAGAGACAGGGGAGCACAGATACGCAGTATTTT.